The table lists the clone carrying this T cell receptor (beta chain) with a few counts. Antigen specificity is unknown. At one of its ends the junction is not consistent with the germline gene, which may arise from a read error. This record comes from a study of cytomegalovirus exposure and HLA in healthy donors. Study-level results: In an earlier analysis, productive rearrangement rates for most beta V segments clustered near 87% or 30%.

Both 60 Vbeta primers and 13 Jbeta primers went into the PCR. Clones were sequenced by immunoSEQ multiplex PCR, and TCRdb holds only the in-frame ones, with some missing. The sample comprises about 160,000 clones, around 80% of which are singletons, and approximately 1.5% rests with the top ten. This CDR3 spans 16 amino acids. CDR1 SEHNR and CDR2 FQNEAQ come from the germline V gene (reference sequence). J is TRBJ1-2 and V is TRBV7-9, with 11 nucleotides matching TRBD1. This TCR was recovered from a man aged 40-49 years in good health and CMV-seronegative. The sample consisted of PBMCs. In DNA, the CDR3 is TGTTCCAGCAGCTTAACCAGGACAGGGGGCGACTATGGCTACACCTTC. Translated: CSSSLTRTGGDYGYTF.